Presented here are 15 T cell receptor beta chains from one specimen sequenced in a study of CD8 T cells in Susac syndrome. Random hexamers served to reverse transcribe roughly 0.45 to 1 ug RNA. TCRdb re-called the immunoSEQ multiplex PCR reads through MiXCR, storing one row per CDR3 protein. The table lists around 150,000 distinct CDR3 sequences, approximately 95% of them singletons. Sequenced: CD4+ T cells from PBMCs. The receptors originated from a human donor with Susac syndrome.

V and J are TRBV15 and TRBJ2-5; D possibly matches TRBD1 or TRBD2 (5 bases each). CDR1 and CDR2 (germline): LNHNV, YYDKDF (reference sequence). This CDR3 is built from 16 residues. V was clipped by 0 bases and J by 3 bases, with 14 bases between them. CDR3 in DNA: TGTGCCACCAGCAGAGATTACGGGGTGGGGGAAGAGACCCAGTACTTC. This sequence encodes CATSRDYGVGEETQYF.

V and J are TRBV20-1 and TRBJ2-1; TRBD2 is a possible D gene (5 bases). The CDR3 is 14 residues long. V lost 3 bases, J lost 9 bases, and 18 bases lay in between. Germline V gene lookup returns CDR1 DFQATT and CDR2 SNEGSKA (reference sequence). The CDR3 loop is CSASQLAGTREQFF. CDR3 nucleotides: TGCAGTGCTAGCCAGCTTGCGGGCACCCGTGAGCAGTTCTTC.

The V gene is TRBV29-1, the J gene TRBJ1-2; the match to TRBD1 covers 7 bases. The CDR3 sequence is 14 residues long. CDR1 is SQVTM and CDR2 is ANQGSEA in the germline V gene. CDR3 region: CSERQATGDYGYTF. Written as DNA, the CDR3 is TGCAGTGAACGACAGGCTACAGGGGACTATGGCTACACCTTC.

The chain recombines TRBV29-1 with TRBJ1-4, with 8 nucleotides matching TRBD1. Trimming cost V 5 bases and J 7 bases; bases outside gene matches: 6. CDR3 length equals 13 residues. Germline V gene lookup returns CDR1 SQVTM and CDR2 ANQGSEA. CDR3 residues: CSVQDREAEKLFF. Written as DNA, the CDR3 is TGCAGCGTTCAGGACAGGGAGGCTGAAAAACTGTTTTTT.

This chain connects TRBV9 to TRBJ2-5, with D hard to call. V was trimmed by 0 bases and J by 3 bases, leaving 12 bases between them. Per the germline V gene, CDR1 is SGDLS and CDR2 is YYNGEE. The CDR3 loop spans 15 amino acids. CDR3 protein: CASSVGSTPKETQYF. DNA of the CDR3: TGTGCCAGCAGCGTAGGGTCAACCCCTAAAGAGACCCAGTACTTC.

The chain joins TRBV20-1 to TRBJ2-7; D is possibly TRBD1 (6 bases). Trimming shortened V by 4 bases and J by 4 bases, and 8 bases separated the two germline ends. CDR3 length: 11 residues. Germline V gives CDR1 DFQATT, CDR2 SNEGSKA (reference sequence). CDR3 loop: CSATGQYEQYF. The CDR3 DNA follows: TGCAGTGCTACAGGACAGTACGAGCAGTACTTC.

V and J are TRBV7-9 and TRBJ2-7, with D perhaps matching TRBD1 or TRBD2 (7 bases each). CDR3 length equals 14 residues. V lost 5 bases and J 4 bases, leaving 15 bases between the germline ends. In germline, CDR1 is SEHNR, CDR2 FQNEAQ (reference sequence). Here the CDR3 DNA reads TGTGCCAGCAGCGACCAGGGGGGGTGGTACGAGCAGTACTTC. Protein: CASSDQGGWYEQYF.

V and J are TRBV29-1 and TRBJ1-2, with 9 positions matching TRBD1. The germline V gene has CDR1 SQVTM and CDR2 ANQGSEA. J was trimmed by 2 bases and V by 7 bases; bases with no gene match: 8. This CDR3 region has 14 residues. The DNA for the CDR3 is TGCAGCGCAGATACCGGGACAGGGAACTATGGCTACACCTTC. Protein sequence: CSADTGTGNYGYTF.

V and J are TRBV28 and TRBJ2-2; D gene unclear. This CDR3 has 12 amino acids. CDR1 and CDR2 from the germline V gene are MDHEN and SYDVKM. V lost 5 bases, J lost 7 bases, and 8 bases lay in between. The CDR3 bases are TGTGCCAGCAGTCTGTATCTCGGGGAGCTGTTTTTT. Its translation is CASSLYLGELFF.

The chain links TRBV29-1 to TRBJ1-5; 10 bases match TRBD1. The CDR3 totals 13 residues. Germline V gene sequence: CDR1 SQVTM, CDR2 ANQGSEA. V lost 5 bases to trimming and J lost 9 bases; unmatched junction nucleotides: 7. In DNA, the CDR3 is TGCAGCGTTTCGAAGGGACAGGGGTCGCCCCAGCATTTT. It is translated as CSVSKGQGSPQHF. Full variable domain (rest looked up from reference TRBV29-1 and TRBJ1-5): SAVISQKPSRDICQRGTSLTIQCQVDSQVTMMFWYRQQPGQSLTLIATANQGSEATYESGFVIDKFPISRPNLTFSTLTVSNMSPEDSSIYLCSVSKGQGSPQHFGDGTRLSIL.

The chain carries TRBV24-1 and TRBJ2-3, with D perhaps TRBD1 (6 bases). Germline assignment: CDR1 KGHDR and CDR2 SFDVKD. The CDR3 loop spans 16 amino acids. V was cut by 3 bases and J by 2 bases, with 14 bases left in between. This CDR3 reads CATSDPTGRFTDTQYF. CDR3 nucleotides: TGTGCCACCAGTGATCCTACAGGGCGGTTCACAGATACGCAGTATTTT.

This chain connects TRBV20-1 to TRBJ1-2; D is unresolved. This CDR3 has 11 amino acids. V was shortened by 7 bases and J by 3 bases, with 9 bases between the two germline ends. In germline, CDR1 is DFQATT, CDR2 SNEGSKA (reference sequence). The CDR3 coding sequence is TGCAGTGGGCGTACAGACTATGGCTACACCTTC. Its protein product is CSGRTDYGYTF.

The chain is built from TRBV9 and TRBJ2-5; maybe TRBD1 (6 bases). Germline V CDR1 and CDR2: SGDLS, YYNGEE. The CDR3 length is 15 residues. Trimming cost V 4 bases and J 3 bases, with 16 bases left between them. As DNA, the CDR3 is TGTGCCAGCAGCTTACTACCCGGACAGAAAGAGACCCAGTACTTC. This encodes CASSLLPGQKETQYF.

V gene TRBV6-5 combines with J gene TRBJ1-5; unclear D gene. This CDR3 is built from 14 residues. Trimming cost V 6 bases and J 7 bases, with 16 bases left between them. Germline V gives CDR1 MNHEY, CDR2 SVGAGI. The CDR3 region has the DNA TGTGCCAGCAGGGAAGCCCTACAAGACCAGCCCCAGCATTTT. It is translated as CASREALQDQPQHF.

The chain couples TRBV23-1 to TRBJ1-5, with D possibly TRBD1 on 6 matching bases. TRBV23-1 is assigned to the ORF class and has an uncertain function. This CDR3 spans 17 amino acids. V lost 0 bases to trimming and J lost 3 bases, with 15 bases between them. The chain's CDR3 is CASSQSGAIPPNQPQHF. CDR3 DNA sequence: TGCGCCAGCAGTCAATCGGGGGCTATACCCCCCAATCAGCCCCAGCATTTT.